The next 17 T cell receptor beta chains were all read from a single sample in a study of T cell responses to AZD1222 COVID-19 vaccine. The method was immunoSEQ multiplex PCR; TCRdb's version includes in-frame clones alone and lacks a portion of them. The repertoire has 100,000 to 120,000 clones, 80% to 90% of them found once; the top ten carry 44%. The material was peripheral blood, obtained 28 days after the second AZD1222 dose. These receptors originate from an adult who received the AZD1222 COVID-19 vaccine.

The rearrangement uses TRBV28 and TRBJ1-2; TRBD1 matches at 12 bases. Trimming cost V 4 bases and J 8 bases; bases outside gene matches: 8. Germline V gene data show CDR1 as MDHEN and CDR2 as SYDVKM. CDR3 length equals 15 residues. CDR3 in amino acids: CASSSTGTGGNGYTF. The CDR3, as DNA: TGTGCCAGCAGTTCCACCGGGACAGGGGGCAACGGCTACACCTTC.

The rearrangement links TRBV7-3 to TRBJ2-2; D call uncertain. Germline CDR1 reads SGHTA; CDR2 reads FQGTGA. This CDR3 region has 13 residues. Trimming took 3 bases from V and 1 from J, leaving 3 bases between them. The CDR3 nucleotides read TGTGCCAGCAGCTTCGGGAACACCGGGGAGCTGTTTTTT. This gives the protein CASSFGNTGELFF.

V is TRBV5-1 and J is TRBJ2-5; 7 bases fit TRBD2. The CDR3 loop spans 14 amino acids. J was trimmed by 7 bases and V by 5 bases; bases with no gene match: 11. CDR1 and CDR2 (germline): SGHRS, YFSETQ. In DNA, the CDR3 is TGCGCCAGCAGGGATCTAGCGGCTGGGGGGACCCAGTACTTC. This sequence encodes CASRDLAAGGTQYF.

This clone has only one observation. This chain uses TRBV30 with TRBJ1-4; a weak D match, TRBD1 (6 bases). Germline V gives CDR1 GTSNPN, CDR2 SVGIG (reference sequence). V lost 3 bases and J 6 bases, leaving 14 bases between the germline ends. The CDR3 sequence is 14 residues long. The CDR3 sequence is CAWRGTGWYEKLFF. In DNA form, the CDR3 reads TGTGCCTGGAGAGGAACAGGGTGGTATGAAAAACTGTTTTTT. The full variable domain, with the rest looked up from reference TRBV30 and TRBJ1-4, is SQTIHQWPATLVQPVGSPLSLECTVEGTSNPNLYWYRQAAGRGLQLLFYSVGIGQISSEVPQNLSASRPQDRQFILSSKKLLLSDSGFYLCAWRGTGWYEKLFFGSGTQLSVL.

The chain employs TRBV5-1 and TRBJ1-1; D perhaps matches TRBD1 (5 bases). Looked up from germline, CDR1 is SGHRS and CDR2 is YFSETQ. Trimming stripped 5 bases from V and 1 base from J, with 15 bases between. The CDR3 contains 15 residues. CDR3 sequence: CASRMPGLRNTEAFF. DNA for the CDR3: TGCGCCAGCAGAATGCCGGGACTTCGGAACACTGAAGCTTTCTTT.

The CDR3 loop is CASSLRGGGKHEQYF. The CDR3 coding sequence is TGTGCCAGCAGTCTTCGGGGCGGAGGGAAACACGAGCAGTACTTC. The chain uses TRBV28 and TRBJ2-7; a weak D match, TRBD2 (6 bases). In germline, CDR1 is MDHEN, CDR2 SYDVKM. V lost 5 bases to trimming and J lost 5 bases, with 19 bases between them. This CDR3 is built from 15 residues.

This clone was seen a handful of times. The rearrangement uses TRBV5-1 and TRBJ1-2, with 9 bases that match TRBD1. CDR1 is SGHRS and CDR2 is YFSETQ in the germline V gene. The CDR3 consists of 14 residues. The V segment lost 4 bases and the J segment 4 bases; nucleotides outside the gene matches: 5. In DNA form, the CDR3 reads TGCGCCAGCAGCGACGGGACAGGGTTCTATGGCTACACCTTC. Amino acid sequence: CASSDGTGFYGYTF.

V is TRBV7-2 and J is TRBJ1-2; no reliable D call. The CDR3 length is 15 residues. Between the trimmed V and J ends, which lost 2 bases and 1 base, there was a span of 11 bases. CDR1 and CDR2 from the germline V gene are SGHTA and FQGNSA. CDR3 in DNA: TGTGCCAGCAGCTTAAGAAGGTTTGGTAACTATGGCTACACCTTC. It codes for CASSLRRFGNYGYTF.

This clone was observed a handful of times. This chain uses TRBV6-5 with TRBJ1-5; D is undetermined. The CDR3 spans 12 residues. In germline, CDR1 is MNHEY, CDR2 SVGAGI. V lost 7 bases to trimming and J lost 4 bases, with 8 bases between them. The CDR3 loop is CASKTRNQPQHF. DNA for the CDR3: TGTGCCAGCAAAACCAGGAATCAGCCCCAGCATTTT.

This clone was counted only a few times. The chain joins TRBV7-9 to TRBJ2-2, with D hard to call. CDR1 and CDR2 (germline): SEHNR, FQNEAQ (reference sequence). V lost 8 bases and J lost 3, with 1 base in between. The CDR3 has 10 residues. The CDR3 bases are TGTGCCAGCGACACCGGGGAGCTGTTTTTT. Translation gives CASDTGELFF.

This sequence joins TRBV9 and TRBJ2-1, with 9 nucleotides matching TRBD2. CDR3 length equals 17 residues. Germline CDR1 is SGDLS and CDR2 is YYNGEE. Trimming cost V 0 bases and J 5 bases; bases outside gene matches: 9. The CDR3 DNA reads as TGTGCCAGCAGCGTAGGGGCTAGCGGGACTAGGAACAATGAGCAGTTCTTC. The encoded protein is CASSVGASGTRNNEQFF. Full variable domain (outside the CDR3, taken from reference TRBV9 and TRBJ2-1): DSGVTQTPKHLITATGQRVTLRCSPRSGDLSVYWYQQSLDQGLQFLIQYYNGEERAKGNILERFSAQQFPDLHSELNLSSLELGDSALYFCASSVGASGTRNNEQFFGPGTRLTVL.

The count of this clone is one. The chain links TRBV6-2 or TRBV6-3 to TRBJ1-1; TRBD1 matches 7 bases. The V segment lost 6 bases and the J segment 8 bases; nucleotides outside the gene matches: 9. The CDR3 runs to 13 residues. Germline V CDR1 and CDR2: MNHEY, SVGEGT. The CDR3 loop reads CASSSGQVREAFF. The CDR3 DNA is TGTGCCAGCAGCTCCGGACAGGTCCGAGAAGCTTTCTTT.

CDR3 region: CASTSYNSPLHF. For the CDR3, the DNA is TGTGCCAGCACCAGTTATAATTCACCCCTCCACTTT. The chain joins TRBV28 to TRBJ1-6; D not resolved. Germline CDR1 is MDHEN and CDR2 is SYDVKM. The CDR3 contains 12 residues. V lost 7 bases, J lost 4 bases, and 5 bases lay in between.

This chain uses TRBV5-1 with TRBJ2-3; D unresolved. CDR1 SGHRS and CDR2 YFSETQ come from the germline V gene. The CDR3 is 15 residues long. V lost 0 bases and J 2 bases, leaving 10 bases between the germline ends. CDR3 in amino acids: CASSLAGRDTDTQYF. The CDR3 DNA follows: TGCGCCAGCAGCTTGGCCGGCAGAGACACAGATACGCAGTATTTT. Drawing the rest from reference TRBV5-1 and TRBJ2-3, the complete variable domain is KAGVTQTPRYLIKTRGQQVTLSCSPISGHRSVSWYQQTPGQGLQFLFEYFSETQRNKGNFPGRFSGRQFSNSRSEMNVSTLELGDSALYLCASSLAGRDTDTQYFGPGTRLTVL.

The chain links TRBV7-9 to TRBJ2-7; D might be TRBD1 (6 bases). Germline V gives CDR1 SEHNR, CDR2 FQNEAQ (reference sequence). The ends were cut back, 5 bases at V and 2 bases at J, with 13 bases in the middle. CDR3 length equals 14 residues. The CDR3 is CASSTSRDTYEQYF. The DNA for the CDR3 is TGTGCCAGCAGCACCTCTAGGGACACCTACGAGCAGTACTTC.

Worth noting for this clone: The junction departs from the called germline gene at one end, perhaps through a read error. Other nucleotide sequences in the sample specify the same CDR3. The chain recombines TRBV6-5 with TRBJ2-2; 7 nucleotides line up with TRBD2. This CDR3 is built from 13 residues. Germline V CDR1 and CDR2: MNHEY, SVGAGI. CDR3 residues: CAGGSRWAGELFF. The CDR3 DNA is TGCGCCGGGGGGTCCCGGTGGGCCGGGGAGCTGTTTTTT.

V and J are TRBV28 and TRBJ2-1; D is uncertain. The CDR3 contains 14 residues. The ends were cut back, 3 bases at V and 0 bases at J, with 6 bases in the middle. Germline-derived CDR1 and CDR2 are MDHEN and SYDVKM. Here the CDR3 reads CASSFVYSYNEQFF. DNA for the CDR3: TGTGCCAGCAGTTTCGTGTACTCCTACAATGAGCAGTTCTTC. Full variable domain (rest looked up from reference TRBV28 and TRBJ2-1): DVKVTQSSRYLVKRTGEKVFLECVQDMDHENMFWYRQDPGLGLRLIYFSYDVKMKEKGDIPEGYSVSREKKERFSLILESASTNQTSMYLCASSFVYSYNEQFFGPGTRLTVL.